This T cell receptor beta chain is drawn from a study of T cell responses to AZD1222 COVID-19 vaccine. CDR3 size: 16 residues. Between the trimmed V and J ends, which lost 3 bases and 1 base, there was a span of 12 bases. Germline CDR1 and CDR2: SGHNT and YENEEA. The protocol was immunoSEQ multiplex PCR, while the TCRdb copy is restricted to in-frame clones and leaves out a portion. This table holds roughly 100,000 clones, 90% found once. The TCR sequence derives from an adult who received the AZD1222 COVID-19 vaccine. The V call is TRBV11-3, the J call TRBJ2-2; D is possibly TRBD1 (6 bases). This sample comprised peripheral blood, obtained 28 days after the second AZD1222 dose. This CDR3 reads CASSLDGQRNTGELFF. The DNA for the CDR3 is TGTGCCAGCAGCTTGGATGGACAGAGGAACACCGGGGAGCTGTTTTTT.